This passage covers 16 T cell receptor beta chains from one sample sequenced in a study of cytomegalovirus exposure and HLA in healthy donors. With 60 Vbeta and 13 Jbeta primers, the PCR was carried out. Profiled with immunoSEQ multiplex PCR; TCRdb holds only in-frame clones, not every one. The ten most abundant clones cover 1.5% to 2.5% of a sample with some 140,000 clones. The material sequenced was PBMCs. These receptors came from a woman in her fifties or sixties in good health and CMV-seronegative.

CDR3 nucleotides: TGCGCCAGCAGCGTCTGGACGGGAAACAATCAGCCCCAGCATTTT. Translating gives CASSVWTGNNQPQHF. The V gene is TRBV4-1, the J gene TRBJ1-5; D unclear. The CDR3 runs 15 residues. The germline V gene has CDR1 MGHRA and CDR2 YSYEKL. Trimming shortened V by 5 bases and J by 3 bases, and 14 bases separated the two germline ends.

The V call is TRBV6-1, the J call TRBJ1-2, with 9 bases that match TRBD1. The CDR3 extends over 13 amino acids. Trimming took 8 bases from V and 8 from J; bases not matched to a gene: 9. Germline CDR1 reads MNHNS; CDR2 reads SASEGT. CDR3 sequence (DNA): TGTGCCAGCGGGTTACAGGGGGCAGGAGGCTACACCTTC. It translates to CASGLQGAGGYTF.

V usage is TRBV19 and J usage is TRBJ1-4, with D possibly TRBD1 on 5 matching bases. The CDR3 spans 15 residues. Trimming left V 5 bases short and J 8 bases short, with 18 bases between. In germline, CDR1 is LNHDA, CDR2 SQIVND (reference sequence). The CDR3 DNA is TGTGCCAGTAGTGGGCCGACAGACGGAGGGGAAAAACTGTTTTTT. This encodes CASSGPTDGGEKLFF.

The J gene is TRBJ1-5, the V gene TRBV6-6, with TRBD1 matching over 7 bases. V was clipped by 6 bases and J by 2 bases; unmatched bases: 1. The V gene's germline CDR1 is MNHNY and CDR2 SVGAGI (reference sequence). The CDR3 totals 13 residues. This chain's CDR3 is CASSDRGNQPQHF. The DNA of the CDR3 is TGTGCCAGCAGCGACAGGGGCAATCAGCCCCAGCATTTT.

The CDR3 region is CASSVGDSQETQYF. CDR3 DNA sequence: TGTGCCAGCAGCGTAGGCGACAGCCAAGAGACCCAGTACTTC. This rearrangement joins TRBV9 to TRBJ2-5; D possibly corresponds to TRBD1 (5 bases). Trimming took off 0 bases at V and 1 base at J, with 7 bases between the two ends. CDR3 length: 14 amino acids. CDR1 is SGDLS, CDR2 YYNGEE, per germline.

V is TRBV7-8 and J is TRBJ1-1, with 7 bases lining up with TRBD1. The germline V gene encodes CDR1 SGHVS and CDR2 FQNEAQ. V lost 5 bases and J lost 4; bases outside the gene matches: 4. This CDR3 comprises 13 residues. The DNA for the CDR3 is TGTGCCAGCAGCCTACAGGGGCCCACTGAAGCTTTCTTT. Translated: CASSLQGPTEAFF.

V usage is TRBV28 and J usage is TRBJ2-1, with D possibly TRBD2 on 6 matching bases. Germline V lookup: CDR1 MDHEN, CDR2 SYDVKM. V dropped 6 bases and J dropped 8 bases, with 26 bases sitting between them. The CDR3 length is 17 residues. The CDR3 region is CASRNPVIWLAPDEQFF. The CDR3 bases are TGTGCCAGCAGGAACCCAGTTATTTGGCTAGCGCCGGATGAGCAGTTCTTC.

The chain employs TRBV5-1 and TRBJ1-2, with no clear D. The CDR3 is 15 amino acids. The germline gives CDR1 SGHRS, CDR2 YFSETQ. The V and J ends lost 4 bases and 5 bases respectively, with 18 bases between them. In DNA, the CDR3 is TGCGCCAGCAGCCCTGACTTGGCGGTAAATTATGGCTACACCTTC. This sequence encodes CASSPDLAVNYGYTF.

Notes on this clone: One junction end disagrees with the germline gene, perhaps due to a read error. The chain has TRBV12-5 and TRBJ1-1, with 7 positions matching TRBD1. The germline gives CDR1 LGHNT, CDR2 FRNRAP. The CDR3 sequence is 13 residues long. The CDR3: CASGPPDRAFGAF. CDR3 bases: TGTGCTAGTGGTCCTCCCGACAGGGCATTTGGGGCCTTT.

The rearrangement links TRBV18 to TRBJ1-1; 8 bases are shared with TRBD1. Germline lookup yields CDR1 KGHSH and CDR2 LQKENI. The ends lost 3 bases at V and 3 bases at J; junction bases unmatched: 6. The CDR3 totals 15 residues. This CDR3 is CASSPLEDRDTEAFF. CDR3 nucleotides: TGTGCCAGCTCACCTTTAGAGGACAGGGACACTGAAGCTTTCTTT.

The rearrangement joins TRBV13 to TRBJ2-1; TRBD1 is a possible D gene (6 bases). Trimming removed 6 bases from V and 9 bases from J, with 12 bases in between. CDR1 and CDR2 from the germline V gene are PRHDT and FYEKMQ (reference sequence). This CDR3 region has 12 residues. The CDR3 DNA sequence: TGTGCCAGCAGACAGGACAGTACTGAGCAGTTCTTC. Translation gives CASRQDSTEQFF.

This sequence joins TRBV28 and TRBJ1-3, with a possible D match to TRBD1 (6 bases). The CDR3 extends over 17 amino acids. Trimming took 2 bases from V and 0 from J, leaving 14 bases between them. The germline CDR1 and CDR2 sequences are MDHEN and SYDVKM. CDR3 amino acids: CASSLQGGGSSGNTIYF. Here the CDR3 DNA reads TGTGCCAGCAGTTTACAGGGAGGGGGGAGCTCTGGAAACACCATATATTTT.

The rearrangement links TRBV14 to TRBJ2-7, with 12 bases fitting TRBD1. Germline V CDR1 and CDR2: SGHDN, FVKESK. The V gene end was trimmed by 5 bases and the J gene end by 5 bases; junction bases not matched to a gene: 7. The CDR3 length is 15 residues. The CDR3 protein is CASSWTGTGGDEQYF. In nucleotides, the CDR3 is TGTGCCAGCAGCTGGACCGGGACAGGGGGCGACGAGCAGTACTTC.

The CDR3 nucleotides are TGTGCCATCAGCAAGACAGGGATTAGCACAGATACGCAGTATTTT. It codes for CAISKTGISTDTQYF. V usage is TRBV10-3 and J usage is TRBJ2-3, with TRBD1 matching over 7 bases. Germline V gene lookup returns CDR1 ENHRY and CDR2 SYGVKD. Germline trimming cut 6 bases from V and 0 bases from J; bases unmatched to any gene: 6. The CDR3 loop spans 15 amino acids.

CDR3 coding DNA: TGTGCCAGCAGCCCAGACAGGGGTTGGGAGACCCAGTACTTC. Translating gives CASSPDRGWETQYF. The genes are TRBV5-4 and TRBJ2-5, with 8 bases fitting TRBD1. V lost 4 bases, J lost 5 bases, and 7 bases stayed unmatched. This CDR3 region has 14 residues. The germline gives CDR1 SGHNT, CDR2 YYREEE (reference sequence).

The chain is built from TRBV5-1 and TRBJ1-3; a weak D match, TRBD1 (6 bases). Germline V lookup: CDR1 SGHRS, CDR2 YFSETQ. V dropped 1 base and J dropped 2 bases, with 13 bases sitting between them. This CDR3 contains 16 residues. CDR3 sequence: CASSLSLAGAGNTIYF. As DNA, the CDR3 is TGCGCCAGCAGCTTGAGCTTGGCAGGGGCTGGAAACACCATATATTTT.